This is a list of T cell receptor beta chains from one sample in a study of early T cells in non-severe SARS-CoV-2 infection. TCRdb re-analysed the 5' RACE reads in MiXCR, keeping a single row per CDR3 protein. The data show over 80,000 distinct CDR3 sequences, around 14% seen once. Sequenced: whole blood. The source is an adult who was a healthcare worker with PCR-confirmed SARS-CoV-2 infection or an uninfected control (not recorded which). Each CDR3 is given with its conserved first and last residue. A D gene is named only where the DNA matches it firmly. Clone size, where shown, is once, few, many, or a class for clones that have expanded.

>TRBJ2-2|TRBV7-9|TRBD2|few
CASSPSTSKGPGELFF
TGTGCCAGCAGCCCGTCGACTAGCAAAGGTCCCGGGGAGCTGTTTTTT
>TRBJ2-7|TRBV5-1|NA|NA
CASRDQSSYEQYF
TGCGCCAGCAGGGATCAGAGCTCCTACGAGCAGTACTTC
>TRBJ1-1|TRBV7-2|NA|few
CASSQDRLNTEAFF
TGTGCCAGCAGCCAGGACAGACTGAACACTGAAGCTTTCTTT
>TRBJ1-2|TRBV6-6|NA|NA
CANSDGNYGYTF
TGTGCCAATTCAGACGGAAACTATGGCTACACCTTC
>TRBJ2-3|TRBV28|NA|NA
CASSPPGVTDTQYF
TGTGCCAGCAGCCCGCCGGGGGTCACAGATACGCAGTATTTT
>TRBJ2-1|TRBV5-5|TRBD1|NA
CASSQTGAEYNEQFF
TGTGCCAGCAGCCAGACAGGGGCCGAGTACAATGAGCAGTTCTTC
>TRBJ1-5|TRBV12-5|TRBD1|few
CASGPIQGTNQPQHF
TGTGCTAGTGGGCCCATACAGGGGACTAATCAGCCCCAGCATTTT
>TRBJ2-7|TRBV7-9|NA|few
CASSFEGFPPYEQYF
TGTGCCAGCAGCTTTGAGGGCTTCCCGCCCTACGAGCAGTACTTC
>TRBJ2-5|TRBV12-3/TRBV12-4|NA|few
CASSPRTTQETQYF
TGTGCCAGCAGCCCGAGAACCACCCAAGAGACCCAGTACTTC
>TRBJ2-5|TRBV7-2|NA|NA
CASSLGSGAQETQYF
TGTGCCAGTAGCTTAGGATCTGGGGCGCAAGAGACCCAGTACTTC
>TRBJ1-3|TRBV6-6|NA|NA
CASSYRGGGRTGNTIYF
TGTGCCAGCAGTTACCGAGGAGGAGGCAGGACTGGAAACACCATATATTTT
>TRBJ2-3|TRBV20-1|NA|NA
CSANYGADTQYF
TGCAGTGCTAACTATGGGGCAGATACGCAGTATTTT
>TRBJ1-5|TRBV6-1|NA|NA
CASSEAGAGDQPQHF
TGTGCCAGCAGTGAAGCAGGAGCAGGGGATCAGCCCCAGCATTTT
>TRBJ1-3|TRBV16|NA|NA
CASSQSGTRSIYF
TGTGCCAGCAGCCAATCTGGGACGAGGTCCATATATTTT
>TRBJ2-3|TRBV29-1|TRBD1|few
CSVEETGGTDTQYF
TGCAGCGTTGAAGAGACAGGGGGCACAGATACGCAGTATTTT
>TRBJ1-2|TRBV28|NA|NA
CASSLGPWGGYGYTF
TGTGCCAGCAGTTTAGGGCCCTGGGGAGGCTATGGCTACACCTTC
>TRBJ2-1|TRBV29-1|NA|few
CSAGYSQGTEQFF
TGCAGCGCCGGATACTCCCAGGGGACTGAGCAGTTCTTC
>TRBJ2-1|TRBV4-2|NA|NA
CASSQEGQNNEQFF
TGTGCCAGCAGCCAAGAAGGCCAGAACAATGAGCAGTTCTTC
>TRBJ1-4|TRBV12-3/TRBV12-4|NA|NA
CASSRTPGASMSKLFF
TGTGCCAGCAGCCGGACACCCGGTGCGAGCATGAGTAAACTGTTTTTT
>TRBJ2-1|TRBV7-2|NA|NA
CASSLVPGDWDEQFF
TGTGCCAGCAGCTTAGTTCCAGGGGATTGGGATGAGCAGTTCTTC
>TRBJ1-6|TRBV12-3/TRBV12-4|TRBD1|NA
CASGWTGANVRSNSPLHF
TGTGCCAGCGGATGGACAGGGGCCAACGTACGCTCCAATTCACCCCTCCACTTT
>TRBJ2-5|TRBV12-5|NA|few
CASGLGDFQETQYF
TGTGCTAGTGGTCTAGGGGACTTCCAAGAGACCCAGTACTTC
>TRBJ2-5|TRBV19|NA|NA
CASSPGGFPETQYF
TGTGCCAGTAGTCCGGGCGGATTCCCGGAGACCCAGTACTTC
>TRBJ2-7|TRBV10-3|TRBD1|NA
CAISLTGGEQYF
TGTGCCATCAGTCTGACAGGGGGCGAGCAGTACTTC
>TRBJ1-6|TRBV5-6|TRBD1|few
CASSPGQGGNSPLHF
TGTGCCAGCAGCCCGGGACAGGGTGGTAATTCACCCCTCCACTTT
>TRBJ2-7|TRBV7-9|NA|NA
CASSLVDRSYEQYF
TGTGCCAGCAGCTTAGTGGATCGCTCCTACGAGCAGTACTTC
>TRBJ1-2|TRBV14|TRBD1|NA
CASSQGTGRYYGYTF
TGTGCCAGCAGCCAAGGGACAGGGAGATACTATGGCTACACCTTC
>TRBJ1-6|TRBV3-1|NA|NA
CASSQVFTAERALHF
TGTGCCAGCAGCCAAGTCTTCACAGCCGAGAGGGCCCTCCACTTT
>TRBJ2-5|TRBV7-6|TRBD2|few
CASSLVSSGGFQETQYF
TGTGCCAGCAGCTTAGTGTCAAGCGGGGGGTTCCAAGAGACCCAGTACTTC
>TRBJ1-3|TRBV25-1|NA|NA
CASSEEEDTNRNSGNTIYF
TGTGCCAGCAGTGAGGAAGAGGATACGAACAGAAACTCTGGAAACACCATATATTTT
>TRBJ2-5|TRBV13|TRBD2|few
CASSHRRTSGGTRETQYF
TGTGCCAGCAGCCATCGGAGGACTAGCGGGGGTACGCGAGAGACCCAGTACTTC
>TRBJ2-5|TRBV7-2|NA|few
CASTQSIRETQYF
TGTGCCAGCACCCAGAGTATCAGAGAGACCCAGTACTTC
>TRBJ2-3|TRBV29-1|TRBD2|NA
CSVVVWASGWGLDTQYF
TGCAGCGTTGTTGTGTGGGCTAGCGGGTGGGGGCTCGATACGCAGTATTTT
>TRBJ2-5|TRBV2|NA|many
CASNEGHQETQYF
TGTGCCAGCAATGAGGGACACCAAGAGACCCAGTACTTC
>TRBJ2-7|TRBV28|NA|NA
CASIGSQSSYEQYF
TGTGCCAGCATTGGGTCCCAAAGCTCCTACGAGCAGTACTTC
>TRBJ1-2|TRBV6-5|NA|NA
CASSYSFAQGPYGYTF
TGTGCCAGCAGTTACTCGTTTGCCCAGGGGCCCTATGGCTACACCTTC
>TRBJ1-1|TRBV29-1|NA|many
CSIQEGVSEAFF
TGCAGCATTCAGGAAGGAGTCAGTGAAGCTTTCTTT
>TRBJ2-1|TRBV6-2/TRBV6-3|TRBD2|NA
CASSSRLAGYNEQFF
TGTGCCAGCAGTTCCCGACTAGCGGGGTACAATGAGCAGTTCTTC
>TRBJ2-1|TRBV15|NA|few
CATSRDRGGLGGPSRDEQFF
TGTGCCACCAGCAGGGATCGAGGTGGCCTAGGGGGGCCCTCCCGGGATGAGCAGTTCTTC
>TRBJ1-2|TRBV9|NA|NA
CASSVSPYGYTF
TGTGCCAGCAGCGTGAGTCCCTATGGCTACACCTTC